Detailed here is one T cell receptor beta chain. In the authors' methods: The assay estimated nucleated cells by amplifying reference gene primers. Generated by immunoSEQ multiplex PCR, the TCRdb table keeps only in-frame clones and is missing some. V and J calls and clone size are given by that table; D and trimming were obtained from the DNA. This repertoire shows around 180,000 clones, approximately 77% found once; its top ten account for about 10%. This sample is part of a study of blood T cell repertoires in COVID-19. At the level of the study: The United States, Italy and Spain supplied acute and convalescent COVID-19 samples. The cDNA or gDNA used as material had been derived from T cells, B-cell-depleted T cells, or PBMCs.

The CDR3 runs to 15 residues. Trimming removed 3 bases from V and 8 bases from J, with 18 bases in between. CDR1 is SGDLS and CDR2 is YYNGEE in the germline V gene. The chain combines TRBV9 with TRBJ2-1, with a possible D match to TRBD2 (7 bases). The receptor's source is a woman of 80 years or more with active or convalescent COVID-19. Sequencing input: peripheral blood. The CDR3 DNA sequence: TGTGCCAGCAGCGGTATTGCGGGGGCTCTGGATGAGCAGTTCTTC. It is translated as CASSGIAGALDEQFF.